Below are 5 T cell receptor beta chains sequenced from a single sample in a study of STAT3 mutations in large granular lymphocyte leukemia (dated by TCRdb to the late 2010s). Beyond this particular receptor, the publication reports: At least one immunodominant TCRbeta clonotype was present in every T-LGLL patient, and multiple immunodominant subclonotypes appeared in about half of the T-LGLL patients.

Library preparation was by the immunoSEQ multiplex PCR assay. Imported from immuneACCESS, the table was reduced by TCRdb to in-frame sequences with V and J called. These copies leave out some clones; in studies compared against another copy, an unresolved V gene accounts for under half, and the cause of the remainder is not known. The sample yields 3,500 to 5,000 clones; around 76% were counted once. Around nine tenths of the sample lies in the top ten. No antigen has been identified for these receptors. Sequenced input: peripheral blood mononuclear cells. These receptors came from a boy aged 10-17 years with T-cell large granular lymphocyte leukemia. Some clones in this sample may be carry-over from other donors' samples. The age is the age at diagnosis.

This clone was detected a few times. This rearrangement joins TRBV5-1 to TRBJ1-2; 7 nucleotides agree with TRBD1. The CDR3 runs to 13 residues. J was trimmed by 2 bases and V by 3 bases; bases with no gene match: 1. Germline CDR1 reads SGHRS; CDR2 reads YFSETQ. CDR3 protein: CASSSTGNYGYTF. The CDR3 DNA reads TGCGCCAGCAGCTCGACAGGGAACTATGGCTACACCTTC.

CDR3: CASSLKGARAFF. The CDR3 nucleotides read TGTGCCAGCAGCTTAAAAGGGGCTCGAGCTTTCTTT. The chain joins TRBV13 to TRBJ1-1, with D perhaps matching TRBD1 (5 bases). CDR1 and CDR2 (germline): PRHDT, FYEKMQ (reference sequence). Trimming pared 2 bases from V and 10 bases from J, leaving 11 bases between. This CDR3 comprises 12 residues.

V usage is TRBV7-9 and J usage is TRBJ2-7; tentative D call: TRBD1 (5 bases). Trimming removed 8 bases at V and 6 bases at J, with 23 bases between. There are 15 residues in the CDR3. From germline, CDR1 is SEHNR and CDR2 FQNEAQ (reference sequence). CDR3 residues: CASSDSFGDVGEQYF. The CDR3 nucleotides read TGTGCCAGCTCCGACAGCTTCGGTGATGTGGGCGAGCAGTACTTC.

The sample holds a few counts of this clone. The V gene is TRBV19, the J gene TRBJ1-4; TRBD1 might be the D (5 bases). This CDR3 contains 15 residues. V was clipped by 2 bases and J by 0 bases, with 7 bases between them. Germline CDR1 and CDR2: LNHDA and SQIVND (reference sequence). This chain's CDR3 is CASSIQGATNEKLFF. The DNA for the CDR3 is TGTGCCAGTAGTATACAGGGCGCAACTAATGAAAAACTGTTTTTT. The whole variable domain, remainder taken from reference TRBV19 and TRBJ1-4, is DGGITQSPKYLFRKEGQNVTLSCEQNLNHDAMYWYRQDPGQGLRLIYYSQIVNDFQKGDIAEGYSVSREKKESFPLTVTSAQKNPTAFYLCASSIQGATNEKLFFGSGTQLSVL.

The chain joins TRBV30 to TRBJ2-7; TRBD1 might be the D (6 bases). The CDR3 consists of 14 residues. Germline loops: CDR1 GTSNPN, CDR2 SVGIG (reference sequence). V shed 1 base and J shed 3 bases, with 13 bases lying between them. The DNA for the CDR3 is TGTGCCTGGAGTGCGAAGAACAGGGACTACGAGCAGTACTTC. It translates to CAWSAKNRDYEQYF. Combining the CDR3 with reference TRBV30 and TRBJ2-7 gives the whole variable domain SQTIHQWPATLVQPVGSPLSLECTVEGTSNPNLYWYRQAAGRGLQLLFYSVGIGQISSEVPQNLSASRPQDRQFILSSKKLLLSDSGFYLCAWSAKNRDYEQYFGPGTRLTVT.